The clone carrying this T cell receptor beta chain was found many times. The antigen is unknown. These data originate in a study of blood T cells in healthy people across ages. Study-wide results and limits: The CMV status of each donor remained undetermined, and this could have confounded shifts in expanded clonotypes. Fewer expanded clones and more diversity marked long-lived versus aged donors.

The CDR3 loop spans 16 amino acids. The ends were cut back, 2 bases at V and 6 bases at J, with 19 bases in the middle. CDR1 MGHRA and CDR2 YSYEKL come from the germline V gene. A second PCR, run for roughly 7 to 11 cycles, used a sample-barcoded 5' primer plus a J-beta primer mix. Each TCR beta cDNA got a 12-nucleotide random molecular identifier. TCRdb re-called the 5' RACE reads through MiXCR, storing one row per CDR3 protein. The repertoire holds approximately 320,000 distinct CDR3 sequences, with roughly 29% as singletons. V usage is TRBV4-1 and J usage is TRBJ1-2; weak D call: TRBD1 (5 bases). The receptor's source is a woman between 70 and 85 years old in good health. The sample taken for sequencing was blood. The CDR3 sequence: CASSQTIQDAGDGYTF. In nucleotides, the CDR3 is TGCGCCAGCAGCCAAACCATACAGGACGCGGGTGATGGCTACACCTTC.